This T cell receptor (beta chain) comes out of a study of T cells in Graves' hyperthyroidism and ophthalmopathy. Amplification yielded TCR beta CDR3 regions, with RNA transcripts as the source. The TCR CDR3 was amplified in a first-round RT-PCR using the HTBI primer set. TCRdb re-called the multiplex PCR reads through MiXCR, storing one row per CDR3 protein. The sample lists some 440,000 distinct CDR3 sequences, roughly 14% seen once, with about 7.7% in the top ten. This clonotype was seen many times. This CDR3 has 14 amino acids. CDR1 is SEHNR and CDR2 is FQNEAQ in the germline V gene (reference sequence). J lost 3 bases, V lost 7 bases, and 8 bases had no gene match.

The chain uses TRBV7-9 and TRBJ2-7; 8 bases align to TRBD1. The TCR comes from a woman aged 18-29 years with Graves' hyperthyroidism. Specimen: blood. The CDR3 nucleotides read TGTGCCAGCACGAGACAGGGGCCTTACTACGAGCAGTACTTC. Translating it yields CASTRQGPYYEQYF.